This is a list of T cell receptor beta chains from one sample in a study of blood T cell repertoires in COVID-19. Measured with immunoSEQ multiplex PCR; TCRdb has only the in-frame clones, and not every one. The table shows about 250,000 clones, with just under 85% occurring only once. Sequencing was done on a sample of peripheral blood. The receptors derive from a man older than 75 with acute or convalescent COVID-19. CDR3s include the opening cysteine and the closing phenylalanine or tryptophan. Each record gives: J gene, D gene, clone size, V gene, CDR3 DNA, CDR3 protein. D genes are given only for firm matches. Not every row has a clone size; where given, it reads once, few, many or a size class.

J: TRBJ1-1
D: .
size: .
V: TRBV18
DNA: TGTGCCAGCTCCCCTGGACAGCGGAACACTGAAGCTTTCTTT
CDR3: CASSPGQRNTEAFF

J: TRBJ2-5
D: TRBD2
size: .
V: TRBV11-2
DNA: TGTGCCAGCAGCTTAGAGAGAGCGGGAGGGCGGGAGACCCAGTACTTC
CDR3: CASSLERAGGRETQYF

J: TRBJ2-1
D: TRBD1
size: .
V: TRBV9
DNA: TGTGCCAGCAGCGGCGTCCCCCGGACAGGGGGCGAATTGGGCTCCTACAATGAGCAGTTCTTC
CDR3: CASSGVPRTGGELGSYNEQFF

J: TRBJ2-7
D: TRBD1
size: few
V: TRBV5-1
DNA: TGCGCCAGCAGCTCGACAGGGGAGGCAGTCGAGCAGTACTTC
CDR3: CASSSTGEAVEQYF

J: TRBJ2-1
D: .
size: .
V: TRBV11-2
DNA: TGTGCCAGCACCGCTGGGCCCGCAGGGGCGGATGAGCAGTTCTTC
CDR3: CASTAGPAGADEQFF

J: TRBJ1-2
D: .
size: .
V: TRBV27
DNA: TGTGCCAGCAGCCACAGGGACTATGGCTACACCTTC
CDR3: CASSHRDYGYTF

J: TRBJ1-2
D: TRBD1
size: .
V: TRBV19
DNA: TGTGCCAGTAGGACGGACAGGGGGTACGGCTACACCTTC
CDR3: CASRTDRGYGYTF

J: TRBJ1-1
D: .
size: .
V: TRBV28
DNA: TGTGCCAGCAATGAATCGGGAAACACTGAAGCTTTCTTT
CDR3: CASNESGNTEAFF

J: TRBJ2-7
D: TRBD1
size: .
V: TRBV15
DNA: TGTGCCACCGGGACCGGGACAGGGATCACCTACGAGCAGTACTTC
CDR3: CATGTGTGITYEQYF

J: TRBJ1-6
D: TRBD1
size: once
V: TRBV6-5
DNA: TGTGCCAGCATAGGAGGGGGCTGGAATTCACCCCTCCACTTT
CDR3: CASIGGGWNSPLHF

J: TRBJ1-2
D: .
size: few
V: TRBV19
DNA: TGTGCCAGTAGTATGTATTCGGGGGCTAACTATGGCTACACCTTC
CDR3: CASSMYSGANYGYTF

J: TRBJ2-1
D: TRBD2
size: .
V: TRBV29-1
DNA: TGCAGCGTTGTAATGAGACTAGCGGGATCGCCCTACAATGAGCAGTTCTTC
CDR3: CSVVMRLAGSPYNEQFF

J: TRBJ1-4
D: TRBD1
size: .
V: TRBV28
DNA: TGTGCCAGCAGTTCCGGGACAGGGGGCATTGAAAAACTGTTTTTT
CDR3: CASSSGTGGIEKLFF

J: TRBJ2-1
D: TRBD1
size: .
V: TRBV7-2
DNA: TGTGCCAGCAGCCGTTTCCGGACAGGTTACAATGAGCAGTTCTTC
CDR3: CASSRFRTGYNEQFF

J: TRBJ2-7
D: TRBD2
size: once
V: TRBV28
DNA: TGTGCCAGCAGTTTAGCGGGGGAAACCTACGAGCAGTACTTC
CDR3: CASSLAGETYEQYF

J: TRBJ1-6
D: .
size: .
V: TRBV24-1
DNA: TGTGCCACCAGTGCCGTAGGGACAACCCTCCACTTT
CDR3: CATSAVGTTLHF